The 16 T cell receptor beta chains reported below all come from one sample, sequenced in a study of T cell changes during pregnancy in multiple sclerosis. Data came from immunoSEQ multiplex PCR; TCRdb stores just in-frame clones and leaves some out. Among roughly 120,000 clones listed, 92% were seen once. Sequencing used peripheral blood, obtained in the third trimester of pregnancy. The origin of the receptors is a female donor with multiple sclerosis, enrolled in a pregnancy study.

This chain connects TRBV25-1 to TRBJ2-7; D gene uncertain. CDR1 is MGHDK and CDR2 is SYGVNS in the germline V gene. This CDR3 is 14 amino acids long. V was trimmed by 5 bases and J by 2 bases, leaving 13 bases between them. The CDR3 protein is CASSSRLDTYEQYF. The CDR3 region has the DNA TGTGCCAGCAGTTCCAGGTTAGACACCTACGAGCAGTACTTC.

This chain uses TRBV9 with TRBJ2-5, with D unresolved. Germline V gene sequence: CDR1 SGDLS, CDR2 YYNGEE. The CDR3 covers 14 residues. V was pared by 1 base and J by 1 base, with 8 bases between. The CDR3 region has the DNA TGTGCCAGCAGCGTATCACCGGTCCAAGAGACCCAGTACTTC. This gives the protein CASSVSPVQETQYF. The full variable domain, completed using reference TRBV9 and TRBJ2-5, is DSGVTQTPKHLITATGQRVTLRCSPRSGDLSVYWYQQSLDQGLQFLIQYYNGEERAKGNILERFSAQQFPDLHSELNLSSLELGDSALYFCASSVSPVQETQYFGPGTRLLVL.

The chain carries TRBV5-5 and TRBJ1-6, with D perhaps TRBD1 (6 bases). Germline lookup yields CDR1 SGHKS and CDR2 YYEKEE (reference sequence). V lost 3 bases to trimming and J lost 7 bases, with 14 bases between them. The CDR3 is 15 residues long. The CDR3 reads CASSSYDRLNSPLHF. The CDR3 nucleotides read TGTGCCAGCAGCTCATACGACAGGCTAAATTCACCCCTCCACTTT.

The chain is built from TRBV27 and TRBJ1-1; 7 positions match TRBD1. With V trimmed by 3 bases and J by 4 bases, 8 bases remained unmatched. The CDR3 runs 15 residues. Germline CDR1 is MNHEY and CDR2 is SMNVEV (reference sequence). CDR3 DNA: TGTGCCAGCAGTTTCCAGGGGGGCCGGGGCACTGAAGCTTTCTTT. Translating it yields CASSFQGGRGTEAFF.

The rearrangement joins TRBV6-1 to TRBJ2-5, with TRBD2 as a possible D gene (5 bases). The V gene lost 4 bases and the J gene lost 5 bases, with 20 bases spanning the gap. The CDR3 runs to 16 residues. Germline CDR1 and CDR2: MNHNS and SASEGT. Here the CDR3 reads CASSVVPPTRRETQYF. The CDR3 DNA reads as TGTGCCAGCAGTGTCGTTCCACCCACAAGGAGGGAGACCCAGTACTTC.

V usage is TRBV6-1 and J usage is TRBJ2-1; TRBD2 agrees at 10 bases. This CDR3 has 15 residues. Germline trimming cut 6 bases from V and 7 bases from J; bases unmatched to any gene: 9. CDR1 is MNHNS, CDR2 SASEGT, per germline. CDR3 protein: CASRASGGAGNEQFF. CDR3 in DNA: TGTGCCAGCAGGGCAAGCGGGGGGGCCGGGAATGAGCAGTTCTTC.

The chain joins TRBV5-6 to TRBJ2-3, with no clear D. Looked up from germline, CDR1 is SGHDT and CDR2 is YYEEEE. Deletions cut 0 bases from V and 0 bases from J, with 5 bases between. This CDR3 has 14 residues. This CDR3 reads CASSLDLSTDTQYF. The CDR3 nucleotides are TGTGCCAGCAGCTTGGACTTGAGCACAGATACGCAGTATTTT.

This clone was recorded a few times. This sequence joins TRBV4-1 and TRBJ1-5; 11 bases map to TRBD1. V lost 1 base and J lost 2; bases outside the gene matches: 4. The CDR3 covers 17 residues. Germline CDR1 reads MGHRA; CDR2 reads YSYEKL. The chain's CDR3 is CASSQGDRGGGNQPQHF. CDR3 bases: TGCGCCAGCAGCCAAGGGGACAGGGGGGGTGGCAATCAGCCCCAGCATTTT.

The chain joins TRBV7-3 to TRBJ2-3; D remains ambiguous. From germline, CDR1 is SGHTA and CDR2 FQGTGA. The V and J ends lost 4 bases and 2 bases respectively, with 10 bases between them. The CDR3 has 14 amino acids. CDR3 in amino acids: CASSSLDFTDTQYF. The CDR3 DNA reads TGTGCCAGCAGCTCCCTTGACTTCACAGATACGCAGTATTTT.

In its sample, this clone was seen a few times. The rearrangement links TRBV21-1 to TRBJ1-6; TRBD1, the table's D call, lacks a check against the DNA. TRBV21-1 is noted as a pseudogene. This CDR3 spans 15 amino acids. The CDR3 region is CASARGDRANSPLHF. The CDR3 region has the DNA TGTGCCAGCGCCAGAGGGGACAGGGCGAATTCACCCCTCCACTTT.

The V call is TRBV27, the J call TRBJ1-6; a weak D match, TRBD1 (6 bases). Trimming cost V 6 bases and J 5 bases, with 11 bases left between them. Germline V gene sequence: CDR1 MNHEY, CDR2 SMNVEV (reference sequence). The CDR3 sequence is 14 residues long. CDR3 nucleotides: TGTGCCAGCAGGTTCGGGACACATAATTCACCCCTCCACTTT. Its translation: CASRFGTHNSPLHF.

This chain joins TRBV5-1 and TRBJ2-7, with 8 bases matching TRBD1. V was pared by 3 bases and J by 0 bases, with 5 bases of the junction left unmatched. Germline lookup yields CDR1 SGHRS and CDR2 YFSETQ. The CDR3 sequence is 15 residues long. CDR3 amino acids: CASSSGQASSYEQYF. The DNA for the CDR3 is TGCGCCAGCAGCTCGGGACAGGCTAGCTCCTACGAGCAGTACTTC.

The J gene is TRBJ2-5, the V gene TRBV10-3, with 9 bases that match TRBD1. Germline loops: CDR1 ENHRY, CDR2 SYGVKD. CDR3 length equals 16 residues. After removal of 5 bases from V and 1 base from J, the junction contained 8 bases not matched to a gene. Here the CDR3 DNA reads TGTGCCATCAGTAGAACCGGGACAGGGTCCCAAGAGACCCAGTACTTC. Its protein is CAISRTGTGSQETQYF.

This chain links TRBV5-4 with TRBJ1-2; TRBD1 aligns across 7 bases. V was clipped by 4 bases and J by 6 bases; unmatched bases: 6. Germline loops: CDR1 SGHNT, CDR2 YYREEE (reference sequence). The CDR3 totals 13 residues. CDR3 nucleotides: TGTGCCAGCAGCCGTAATACAGGGGATGGCTACACCTTC. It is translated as CASSRNTGDGYTF.

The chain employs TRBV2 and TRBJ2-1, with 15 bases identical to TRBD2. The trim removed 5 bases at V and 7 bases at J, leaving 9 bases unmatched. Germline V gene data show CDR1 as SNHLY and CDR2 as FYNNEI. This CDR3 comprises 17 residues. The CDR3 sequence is CASSYIGTSGRRNEQFF. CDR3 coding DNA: TGTGCCAGCAGTTACATCGGGACTAGCGGGAGGAGAAATGAGCAGTTCTTC.

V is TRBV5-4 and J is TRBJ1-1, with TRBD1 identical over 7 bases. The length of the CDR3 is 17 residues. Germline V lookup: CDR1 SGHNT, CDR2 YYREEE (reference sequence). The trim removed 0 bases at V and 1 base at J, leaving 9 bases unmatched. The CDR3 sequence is CASSLAGRGRGNTEAFF. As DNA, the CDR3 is TGTGCCAGCAGCTTGGCCGGAAGGGGGCGCGGGAACACTGAAGCTTTCTTT.